The following is a T cell receptor beta chain sequence with its context. Its antigen is currently not known. No much larger clonotype is one base removed from it; base qualities were not supplied. CDR1 is given as MNHEY and CDR2 as SMNVEV, both from the germline V gene (reference sequence). The CDR3 goes from the cysteine to the phenylalanine over 15 residues. Of all the DNA, just the CDR3 is kept, 45 bases in frame from base 1. V was cut back by 3 bases and J by 2 bases, leaving a gap of 10 bases between them. The treatment or condition label of this sample denotes: suppressive antiretroviral therapy. Cells were stimulated with lysates of CMV-infected fibroblasts at roughly 9.2 ug/mL. Memory CD4+ T cells that did not respond, being CD40L-negative, CD69-negative and CD45RO-high, were sorted as memory populations depleted of antigen-responding cells. HIV-1-infected adults in whom suppressive ART had been started during chronic infection were enrolled as participants. Participants had undetectable plasma HIV-1 RNA below 50 copies/mL for at least 4 years. To be included, a participant needed positive CMV serology and a CD4+ T cell count above 400 cells/uL. Before stimulation, PBMCs were isolated using density centrifugation and then depleted of CD8+ T cells. For about 20 hours, CD8-depleted PBMCs were stimulated with anti-CD28/CD49d costimulation, a CD40-blocking antibody, and enfuvirtide, which was added to prevent new infections. Cells were sorted on a Beckman Coulter MoFlo Legacy or XDP sorter, with propidium iodide excluding dead cells. Genomic DNA was extracted using the QIAamp DNA Mini Kit for samples with more than one million cells and using the Quick-DNA Microprep Kit for all other samples.

The entry originates in a study of persistence of HIV-infected CD4 T cells (dated by TCRdb to between 2020 and 2021). With respect to the entire study: The study isolated CMV- and HIV-1 Gag-responding CD4+ T cells from ART-treated individuals to examine antigen-driven clonal expansion of HIV-1-infected cells. The median time participants had been on suppressive ART was less than ten years. Peripheral blood samples of up to 180 mL were taken at multiple time points, with the exception of a couple of participants who underwent leukapheresis at a single time point. The clonality of all cells in each sorted population was assessed by TCRbeta sequencing, whereas the clonality of infected cells was assessed by proviral sequencing. The TCR cluster analysis across participants included under ten participants for CMV and more than five participants for Gag. General study outcomes and caveats: Bulk TCR analyses could not be restricted to the rare CMV-responding cells that actually carried HIV-1 proviruses. Antigen-responding cells were enriched for degenerate expanded CDR3beta sequences, which suggests convergent selection of CD4+ responses to CMV and Gag. Only a small number of individuals took part in the study, and the range of antigens tested was limited. TCRbeta richness in CMV- and Gag-responding cells was significantly lower than in anti-CD3/anti-CD28-responding cells; CMV-responding cells had higher oligoclonality than CD3/CD28-stimulated and Gag-responding cells. Within the same sorted populations, TCR oligoclonality correlated with proviral oligoclonality.

The immunoSEQ hsTCRB assay version 4, run in survey mode, was used to sequence TCRbeta repertoires from genomic DNA. For TCRbeta sequencing, genomic DNA was diluted to 10 ng/uL, and up to about 1 ug was used per sample. The study's own analysis went as follows. ImmunoSeq Analyzer 3.0 was used for analysis of TCRbeta data, and diversity was computed on productive nucleotide rearrangements. Using the Immunarch R package, lower-bound TCR diversity was estimated with the improved Chao index and clonality was estimated with the Gini coefficient. Different nucleotide rearrangements encoding the same CDR3beta amino acid sequence were counted as distinct clonotypes. Differential abundance analysis identified TCRbeta sequences significantly enriched in antigen-responding cells relative to anti-CD3/anti-CD28-activated cells. TCRs were clustered by predicted peptide-MHC specificity with GLIPH2, both within individual participants and across merged participant data sets. This is the immuneACCESS table as TCRdb keeps it, with only in-frame sequences that have V and J called. A part of the clones is gone; compared with another copy, unresolved V genes explain less than half, and the rest is unexplained. D and trimming come from the DNA, and the V and J calls and clone size come from that table. The sample table records over 25,000 clones; about four fifths of these occur just once. The biggest ten clones account for less than 5% of the sample.

The sequenced sample was CD4+ T cells sorted from PBMCs after roughly 18-hour stimulation, obtained from a patient who received antiretroviral therapy. The cell subset or site label of this sample denotes: CD40L-CD69- CD45RO-high memory CD4 T cells not responding to CMV lysate. The receptor chain draws on TRBV27 and TRBJ2-2; perhaps TRBD1 is the D gene, with 6 bases matching. The TCR sequence derives from an adult man with HIV who was CMV-seropositive. The DNA sequence follows: TGTGCCAGCAGTTTCCACAGGGAAAACACCGGGGAGCTGTTTTTT. The resulting protein is CASSFHRENTGELFF.